This entry lists 5 T cell receptor beta chains sequenced from one sample in a study of blood T cell repertoires in COVID-19 (dated by TCRdb to the early 2020s). The library was obtained by the immunoSEQ multiplex PCR assay. TCRdb holds this immuneACCESS table with in-frame rearrangements only. Some clones are missing; in checked studies, unresolved V genes explain under half, and the rest has no known cause. This sample is represented by 250,000 to 300,000 clones; 70% to 90% of them were singletons. The top ten clones comprise roughly 4.5% of the sample. Source material: peripheral blood. These receptors originate from a man in his 60s who had recovered from COVID-19.

The table lists this clone with a count of one. In DNA form, the CDR3 reads TGCAGCGTTGAAAGCACTTTCTACGAGCAGTACTTC. Its translation: CSVESTFYEQYF. The chain uses TRBV29-1 and TRBJ2-7; no reliable D call. The CDR3 loop spans 12 amino acids. The V gene lost 2 bases and the J gene lost 3 bases, with 8 bases spanning the gap. Germline V gene sequence: CDR1 SQVTM, CDR2 ANQGSEA.

The CDR3 loop is CASSVDGQGRNIQYF. CDR3 DNA: TGTGCCAGCAGCGTTGATGGACAGGGAAGGAACATTCAGTACTTC. The gene calls are TRBV9 and TRBJ2-4; 8 positions agree with TRBD1. With 2 bases clipped from V and 7 bases from J, the junction kept 8 bases outside the gene matches. Germline CDR1 SGDLS, CDR2 YYNGEE. The CDR3 length is 15 residues. Filled out from reference TRBV9 and TRBJ2-4, the complete variable domain reads DSGVTQTPKHLITATGQRVTLRCSPRSGDLSVYWYQQSLDQGLQFLIQYYNGEERAKGNILERFSAQQFPDLHSELNLSSLELGDSALYFCASSVDGQGRNIQYFGAGTRLSVL.

The chain recombines TRBV9 with TRBJ1-1; 10 bases match TRBD1. V dropped 4 bases and J dropped 10; count of bases not matched to a gene: 7. This CDR3 comprises 13 residues. The germline gives CDR1 SGDLS, CDR2 YYNGEE. The CDR3 DNA is TGTGCCAGCAGCACTAGACAGGGGGCTAGAGCTTTCTTT. It specifies CASSTRQGARAFF.

This clone has more than one count but fewer than ten. The rearrangement uses TRBV4-1 and TRBJ1-4; the match to TRBD1 covers 9 bases. The V gene's germline CDR1 is MGHRA and CDR2 YSYEKL. This CDR3 is 18 amino acids long. V dropped 0 bases and J dropped 4; count of bases not matched to a gene: 9. The CDR3 spells CASSQERGVGQGNEKLFF. CDR3 in DNA: TGCGCCAGCAGCCAAGAGAGAGGTGTGGGACAGGGTAATGAAAAACTGTTTTTT.

This sequence joins TRBV5-1 and TRBJ2-1; 8 nucleotides match TRBD1. This CDR3 has 15 residues. The V segment lost 9 bases and the J segment 5 bases; nucleotides outside the gene matches: 13. Germline V lookup: CDR1 SGHRS, CDR2 YFSETQ. CDR3 bases: TGCGCCACCAGAACTACAGGGGGGACCAACAATGAGCAGTTCTTC. Protein product: CATRTTGGTNNEQFF.